This TCR beta chain derives from a study of CD8+CD57+ T cells in acquired aplastic anemia. About the study: Researchers reported that healthy donors averaged about 11 million reads for CD4+ cells.

The study, taken as a whole, reports: Researchers report that 25 to 35 CD8+ CDR3 sequences appeared in both patients and controls.

Germline CDR1 reads ENHRY; CDR2 reads SYGVKD. The CDR3 is 12 amino acids. Both TCR beta VDJ combination and CDR3 sequence profiling were carried out. Genomic DNA was the template for this profiling. Each CDR3 protein is one row after TCRdb ran MiXCR on the reads. This table holds fewer than 250,000 distinct CDR3 sequences, roughly 56% found once. In the case of this clonotype: Its antigen is currently unknown.

The chain uses TRBV10-3 and TRBJ2-7; D might be TRBD1 or TRBD2, each matching 7 bases. This clonotype was obtained from a human donor in good health, serving as a control. Sequenced sample: sorted CD4+, CD8+, or CD8+CD57+ T cells (not recorded which) from PBMCs. The CDR3 bases are TGTGCGCATGCAGGGGGGGGTAACGAGCAGTACTTC. Protein: CAHAGGGNEQYF.